Below are 5 T cell receptor beta chains sequenced from a single sample in a study of blood T cell repertoires in COVID-19 (dated by TCRdb to the early 2020s). Library preparation used the immunoSEQ multiplex PCR assay. This is the immuneACCESS table as TCRdb keeps it, with only in-frame sequences that have V and J called. A part of the clones is gone; compared with another copy, unresolved V genes explain less than half, and the rest is unexplained. Recorded for this sample are a few hundred thousand clones; roughly 90% of them occurred a single time. The ten largest clones add up to over 10% of the sample. The source material was peripheral blood. The receptors come from a woman in her seventies with COVID-19, enrolled during active disease.

The chain links TRBV6-1 to TRBJ2-7, with 7 nucleotides matching TRBD1. CDR1 MNHNS and CDR2 SASEGT come from the germline V gene. The CDR3 is 16 residues long. V lost 3 bases and J lost 0; bases outside the gene matches: 8. CDR3 bases: TGTGCCAGCAGTGAGGGACAGTCGATCCGCTCCTACGAGCAGTACTTC. Translating gives CASSEGQSIRSYEQYF.

CDR3 sequence (DNA): TGTGCCAGCAGCTTAAAAAAGGCGGGGGGCGCAGCCGGGGAGCTGTTTTTT. Translating gives CASSLKKAGGAAGELFF. The V call is TRBV7-3, the J call TRBJ2-2; 8 bases map to TRBD2. This CDR3 contains 17 residues. J lost 6 bases, V lost 1 base, and 10 bases had no gene match. Germline V gene sequence: CDR1 SGHTA, CDR2 FQGTGA. Variable domain in full (rest from reference TRBV7-3 and TRBJ2-2): GAGVSQTPSNKVTEKGKYVELRCDPISGHTALYWYRQSLGQGPEFLIYFQGTGAADDSGLPNDRFFAVRPEGSVSTLKIQRTERGDSAVYLCASSLKKAGGAAGELFFGEGSRLTVL.

This clone has a single count. This chain joins TRBV25-1 and TRBJ2-2; 7 positions match TRBD2. Germline CDR1 is MGHDK and CDR2 is SYGVNS. The CDR3 loop spans 12 amino acids. Trimming took 8 bases from V and 5 from J; bases not matched to a gene: 2. The DNA for the CDR3 is TGTGCCAGCGGGGGAGGGACCGGGGAGCTGTTTTTT. Its translation: CASGGGTGELFF.

The V gene is TRBV4-1, the J gene TRBJ2-7; TRBD1 aligns across 8 bases. Trimming removed 0 bases from V and 2 bases from J; junction bases left unmatched: 6. Germline V lookup: CDR1 MGHRA, CDR2 YSYEKL. The CDR3 has 16 amino acids. CDR3 protein: CASSQDLTGGPYEQYF. The CDR3, as DNA: TGCGCCAGCAGCCAAGATCTAACAGGGGGACCCTACGAGCAGTACTTC.

The gene calls are TRBV7-2 and TRBJ2-5; possible D gene TRBD2, 5 bases. Germline V lookup: CDR1 SGHTA, CDR2 FQGNSA. This CDR3 has 12 amino acids. Trimming left V 2 bases short and J 5 bases short, with 6 bases between. The CDR3 DNA follows: TGTGCCAGCAGCTTAAGGAGGGAGACCCAGTACTTC. This encodes CASSLRRETQYF. Looking up the rest from reference TRBV7-2 and TRBJ2-5 gives the full variable domain: GAGVSQSPSNKVTEKGKDVELRCDPISGHTALYWYRQSLGQGLEFLIYFQGNSAPDKSGLPSDRFSAERTGGSVSTLTIQRTQQEDSAVYLCASSLRRETQYFGPGTRLLVL.